This T cell receptor beta chain stems from a study of metastatic and nonmetastatic thyroid tumors. Study in general: The comparison covered peripheral blood and tumor or nodule tissue in malignant and benign thyroid patients.

General observations from the study: Malignant tumors reportedly showed significantly higher TCR beta diversity than benign nodules in both blood and tumor.

The sample holds many counts of this clone. Antigen: not known. Until they underwent thyroid surgery, no patient had received any treatment. Original data processing: Clinicopathological groups differed in CDR3, with these differences serving to build a distant-metastasis classifier for papillary thyroid cancer. TCRdb used MiXCR to call clones anew from the PCR reads. The V and J calls shown here were made by TCRdb, not taken from the authors' results. This sample has 21,000 or so clones, with about 20% found just once. This CDR3 has 14 amino acids. Germline CDR1 LNHNV, CDR2 YYDKDF (reference sequence). V lost 2 bases, J lost 2 bases, and 9 bases lay in between.

Sequenced: blood. This TCR was recovered from a female donor with papillary thyroid cancer or a benign thyroid nodule (not recorded which). Some clones in this sample may be carry-over from other donors' samples. The V call is TRBV15, the J call TRBJ2-5; possible D gene TRBD2, 6 bases. This CDR3 is CATSRSSGQETQYF. The CDR3 bases are TGTGCCACCAGCAGATCCAGCGGGCAAGAGACCCAGTACTTC.